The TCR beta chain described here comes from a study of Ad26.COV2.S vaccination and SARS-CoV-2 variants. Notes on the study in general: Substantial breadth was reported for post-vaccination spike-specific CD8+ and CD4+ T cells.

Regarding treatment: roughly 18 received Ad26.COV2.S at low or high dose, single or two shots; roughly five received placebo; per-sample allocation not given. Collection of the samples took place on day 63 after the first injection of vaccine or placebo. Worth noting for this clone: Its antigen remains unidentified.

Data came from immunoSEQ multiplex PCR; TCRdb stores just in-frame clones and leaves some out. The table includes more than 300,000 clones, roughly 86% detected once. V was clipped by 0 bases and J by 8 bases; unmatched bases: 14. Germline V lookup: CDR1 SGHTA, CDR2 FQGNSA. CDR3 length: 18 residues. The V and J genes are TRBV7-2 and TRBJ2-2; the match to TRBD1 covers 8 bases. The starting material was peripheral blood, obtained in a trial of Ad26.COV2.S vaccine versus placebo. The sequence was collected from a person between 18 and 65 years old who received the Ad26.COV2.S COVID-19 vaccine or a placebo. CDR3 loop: CASSLAYPGFRGPGELFF. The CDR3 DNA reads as TGTGCCAGCAGCTTAGCGTATCCTGGTTTCAGGGGGCCGGGGGAGCTGTTTTTT.